This T cell receptor (beta chain) was recovered during a study of CD8+CD57+ T cells in acquired aplastic anemia. Study at large: Each DNA sample taken from sorted CD4+ and CD8+ cells came to 2.5 to 4 ug on average.

Study findings and constraints: Overlapping CD8+ CDR3 repertoires of patients and controls contained roughly 29 shared sequences. Between patients and controls, CD8+ Simpson's diversity did not vary significantly.

The template used for profiling TCR beta VDJ and CDR3 was genomic DNA. TCRdb re-derived calls from the reads in MiXCR, one entry per CDR3 protein. Here the sample spans tens of thousands of distinct CDR3 sequences, about three quarters being singletons. As regards this clonotype: What it recognizes is unknown.

For sequencing, patients were chosen who had shown expansion of CD8+CD57+ cells by flow cytometry. Among the patients, all had severe acquired aplastic anemia. The sample comprised sorted CD4+, CD8+, or CD8+CD57+ T cells (not recorded which) from PBMCs. This TCR was recovered from a human donor with aplastic anemia.

In DNA form, the CDR3 reads TGTGCCAGTAGTATAAACCCGGGCGGAGAACAAACCTTC. Amino acid sequence: CASSINPGGEQTF. The genes are TRBV19 and TRBJ1-2; D is unresolved. Germline lookup yields CDR1 LNHDA and CDR2 SQIVND (reference sequence). V was cut by 2 bases and J by 14 bases, with 18 bases left in between. The CDR3 has 13 amino acids.